The sequence of this T cell receptor beta chain was determined in a study of siplizumab effects on memory and regulatory T cells. In the case of this clone: Its specificity is not known.

The CDR3 totals 15 residues. The V end was cut by 4 bases, the J end by 2 bases, with 14 bases between. CDR1 and CDR2 (germline): SGDLS, YYNGEE. Assay: immunoSEQ multiplex PCR; the TCRdb copy retains only in-frame clones and omits some. Counted here are about 110,000 clones, about nine tenths occurring once; the ten biggest clones make up approximately 1.2%. Findings and caveats of the study: In siplizumab conditions, mappable alloreactive CD4+ clones averaged 68.8% Treg-derived, against approximately 27% in controls. An assignable phenotype, naive or memory, was missing from roughly 76-95% of proliferating CD4+ or CD8+ clones. Siplizumab cultures yielded proliferating Tregs whose suppressive function was not confirmed.

This TCR derives from a human donor in good health. Specimen: CD4+ T cells sorted from blood. The V gene is TRBV9, the J gene TRBJ2-3, with TRBD1 as a possible D gene (5 bases). This CDR3 reads CASSRTLGATDTQYF. For the CDR3, the DNA is TGTGCCAGCAGCCGAACTCTTGGGGCCACAGATACGCAGTATTTT.